This T cell receptor beta chain derives from a study of T cell responses to AZD1222 COVID-19 vaccine. General study results and limits: A rise in Spike-specific TCR breadth and depth followed two AZD1222 doses. Nearly half of the spike-specific TCRs reportedly recognize variant regions that carry no mutations. In a largely white British group with more females than males, clonal diversity was possibly underestimated. CD4 TCRs covered the whole spike, strongest at regions 160-218 and 743-854.

TCRdb's table, derived via immunoSEQ multiplex PCR, lists solely in-frame clones and lacks some. Of 75,000 to 100,000 clones in the sample, roughly 88% are singletons; the top ten hold under 30%. A note on this clone: Its antigen is unknown.

This CDR3 comprises 14 residues. The germline gives CDR1 ENHRY, CDR2 SYGVKD. The V gene end was trimmed by 5 bases and the J gene end by 1 base; junction bases not matched to a gene: 2. This sequence was found in an adult in good health. The chain has TRBV10-3 and TRBJ2-3; 8 bases match TRBD2. Sequenced material: peripheral blood, taken on day 0 of AZD1222 vaccination. The CDR3 DNA is TGTGCCATCAGTAATAGCGGGGGCACAGATACGCAGTATTTT. The encoded protein is CAISNSGGTDTQYF.